This TCR beta chain was identified in a study of TIL therapy for anti-PD-1-resistant metastatic lung cancer. Background on the study: Progressing patients received lymphodepletion, expanded TIL infusion and IL-2.

The CDR3 covers 12 residues. Germline CDR1 reads SEHNR; CDR2 reads FQNEAQ (reference sequence). V shed 7 bases and J shed 0 bases, with 7 bases lying between them. The libraries were made with immunoSEQ v3. Using immunoSEQ multiplex PCR, the repertoire was profiled, and TCRdb retains in-frame clones only, with some absent. The table records under 55,000 clones, about 80% of them present only once. Time point reported: pre-treatment sample, taken before nivolumab and TIL therapy. The genes are TRBV7-9 and TRBJ2-7, with a tentative D call TRBD2 (5 bases). The origin of this receptor is a woman aged 30-85 years with non-small cell lung cancer. The specimen was blood, collected at baseline. The CDR3, as DNA: TGTGCCAGCACAGAGGGCTCCTACGAGCAGTACTTC. Protein sequence: CASTEGSYEQYF. Full variable domain (outside the CDR3, taken from reference TRBV7-9 and TRBJ2-7): DTGVSQNPRHKITKRGQNVTFRCDPISEHNRLYWYRQTLGQGPEFLTYFQNEAQLEKSRLLSDRFSAERPKGSFSTLEIQRTEQGDSAMYLCASTEGSYEQYFGPGTRLTVT.